This T cell receptor (beta chain) was documented in a study of blood T cell repertoires in COVID-19. In the study overall: In each case, the material was cDNA or gDNA derived from T cells, B-cell-depleted T cells, or PBMCs.

Data came from immunoSEQ multiplex PCR; TCRdb stores just in-frame clones and leaves some out. This table has under 200,000 clones, around four fifths appearing once. Sequencing was performed on PBMCs or T cells enriched from blood (not recorded which). The receptor was isolated from a woman between 50 and 59 years old who had recovered from COVID-19.

The CDR3 here is CSVEYSPNTEAFF. The CDR3 DNA follows: TGCAGCGTTGAGTACAGCCCGAACACTGAAGCTTTCTTT. V gene TRBV29-1 combines with J gene TRBJ1-1; D unresolved. Germline lookup yields CDR1 SQVTM and CDR2 ANQGSEA. The length of the CDR3 is 13 residues. The V end was cut by 3 bases, the J end by 1 base, with 9 bases between.